The clone carrying this T cell receptor beta chain appeared a few times. What it binds is not known. Trimming removed 3 bases at V and 4 bases at J, with 12 bases between. Germline assignment: CDR1 KGHSH and CDR2 LQKENI. The CDR3 consists of 15 residues. The data originate from a study of a mutant IDH1 vaccine in newly diagnosed glioma. Study overall: Previous care, which was radiotherapy, temozolomide, or both, most often involved both. The study, taken as a whole, reports: Changes in the top peripheral T cell clonotypes seemingly had no bearing on pseudoprogression.

TCRdb's copy holds only in-frame clones and misses some; the assay was immunoSEQ multiplex PCR. The sample includes about 34,000 clones, approximately 90% of them seen just once. Stated time point: week 47, end of study. The investigators gave 300 ug of mutant IDH1 20-mer peptide in each vaccine dose, together with topical imiquimod. The specimen comprised PBMCs, sampled from a glioma patient whose treatment included an IDH1 peptide vaccine. This receptor was taken from a woman in her 30s with glioma. This chain links TRBV18 with TRBJ2-2, with D possibly matching TRBD1 (6 bases). The CDR3 is CASSPRDTPTGELFF. The CDR3 DNA follows: TGTGCCAGCTCACCCCGGGACACCCCCACCGGGGAGCTGTTTTTT.